This T cell receptor (beta chain) comes out of a study of blood T cells in healthy people across ages. V was pared by 5 bases and J by 0 bases, with 14 bases between. The CDR3 is 15 residues long. Germline V gene data show CDR1 as SEHNR and CDR2 as FQNEAQ (reference sequence). Primers used in a second PCR of roughly 7 to 12 cycles were a sample-barcoded 5' primer and a J-beta primer mix. Each CDR3 protein gets one entry after TCRdb re-called the 5' RACE reads with MiXCR. There are 800,000 to 950,000 distinct CDR3 sequences in the sample; roughly 50% occur only once, and roughly an eighth lies in the top ten.

The receptor was isolated from a man in his thirties or forties in good health. This rearrangement joins TRBV7-9 to TRBJ2-7; a weak D match, TRBD2 (6 bases). Specimen: blood. CDR3 coding DNA: TGTGCCAGCAGCGTCACCCGGGACTTCTCCTACGAGCAGTACTTC. Amino acid sequence: CASSVTRDFSYEQYF.